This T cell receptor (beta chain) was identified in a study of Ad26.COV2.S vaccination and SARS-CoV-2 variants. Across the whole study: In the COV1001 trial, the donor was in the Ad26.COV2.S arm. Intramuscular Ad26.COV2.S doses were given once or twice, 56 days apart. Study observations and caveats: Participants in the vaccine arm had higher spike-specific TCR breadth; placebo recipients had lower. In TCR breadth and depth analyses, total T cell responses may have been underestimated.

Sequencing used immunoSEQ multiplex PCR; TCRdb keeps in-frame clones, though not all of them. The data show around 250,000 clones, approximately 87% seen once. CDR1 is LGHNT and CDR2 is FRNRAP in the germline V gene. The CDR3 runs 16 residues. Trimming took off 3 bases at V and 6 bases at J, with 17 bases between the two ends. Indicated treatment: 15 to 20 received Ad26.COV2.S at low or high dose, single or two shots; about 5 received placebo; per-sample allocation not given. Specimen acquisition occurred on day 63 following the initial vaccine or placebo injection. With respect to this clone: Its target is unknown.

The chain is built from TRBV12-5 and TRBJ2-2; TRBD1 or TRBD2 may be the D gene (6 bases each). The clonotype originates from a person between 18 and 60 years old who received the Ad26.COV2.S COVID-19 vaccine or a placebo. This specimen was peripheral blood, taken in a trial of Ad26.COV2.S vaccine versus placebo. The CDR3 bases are TGTGCTAGTGGTTTACGCCGTGGGGGGCCAGCCGGGGAGCTGTTTTTT. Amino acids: CASGLRRGGPAGELFF.